The 13 T cell receptor beta chains below come from one sample, sequenced in a study of T cell repertoires in cytomegalovirus infection. MiXCR was run by TCRdb on the reads, yielding one entry per CDR3 protein. The data hold under 850,000 distinct CDR3 sequences, with 35% to 45% observed a single time. The specimen was PBMCs. These receptors were obtained from a human donor in good health (CMV status not recorded). Some clones in this sample may be carry-over from other donors' samples.

This clonotype was seen ten or more times. This sequence joins TRBV7-2 and TRBJ2-1, with 9 nucleotides matching TRBD2. The CDR3 has 16 amino acids. V trimming: 3 bases; J trimming: 7 bases; junction bases outside the gene matches: 10. CDR1 is SGHTA and CDR2 is FQGNSA in the germline V gene. DNA of the CDR3: TGTGCCAGCAGCTTTTCAGTCAAGCTAGCGGGAAATGAGCAGTTCTTC. It translates to CASSFSVKLAGNEQFF. The variable domain in full, completed from reference TRBV7-2 and TRBJ2-1, reads GAGVSQSPSNKVTEKGKDVELRCDPISGHTALYWYRQSLGQGLEFLIYFQGNSAPDKSGLPSDRFSAERTGGSVSTLTIQRTQQEDSAVYLCASSFSVKLAGNEQFFGPGTRLTVL.

The chain employs TRBV12-3 or TRBV12-4 and TRBJ1-1, with D hard to call. The CDR3 length is 15 residues. Deletions cut 2 bases from V and 4 bases from J, with 14 bases between. The CDR3 DNA reads as TGTGCCAGCAGTTTATCGGGAGGGAGAGGCACTGAAGCTTTCTTT. Its translation: CASSLSGGRGTEAFF.

J is TRBJ2-7 and V is TRBV6-1; 7 nucleotides agree with TRBD1. V gave up 7 bases and J gave up 3 bases; unmatched junction bases: 9. Germline V gene lookup returns CDR1 MNHNS and CDR2 SASEGT. This CDR3 is built from 14 residues. The DNA of the CDR3 is TGTGCCAGCAATCTCGGACAGGATTACTACGAGCAGTACTTC. Its translation is CASNLGQDYYEQYF.

A word on this clonotype: One end of the junction is discordant with germline, which a read error may explain. The rearrangement uses TRBV6-6 and TRBJ2-7, with D unclear. CDR3 size: 12 residues. Germline loops: CDR1 MNHNY, CDR2 SVGAGI (reference sequence). In nucleotides, the CDR3 is TGTTCCAGCCGCGCAGCGACCTACGAGCAGTACTTC. This translates into CSSRAATYEQYF.

This chain joins TRBV6-5 and TRBJ1-5; D gene ambiguous. The CDR3 covers 15 residues. V gave up 2 bases and J gave up 2 bases, with 10 bases separating them. CDR1 is MNHEY and CDR2 is SVGAGI in the germline V gene. This chain's CDR3 is CASSYDGSGNQPQHF. The CDR3 DNA follows: TGTGCCAGCAGTTACGACGGATCGGGCAATCAGCCCCAGCATTTT.

The chain joins TRBV6-1 to TRBJ2-5; 12 positions match TRBD1. The CDR3 sequence is 17 residues long. Germline CDR1 reads MNHNS; CDR2 reads SASEGT. V shed 0 bases, J shed 6 bases, and the junction held 8 bases outside the gene matches. DNA for the CDR3: TGTGCCAGCAGTGAAGCCAGGGGGGACAGGGGGCCGAAGACCCAGTACTTC. This encodes CASSEARGDRGPKTQYF.

This sequence joins TRBV29-1 and TRBJ2-7; possibly TRBD1 for D (5 bases). The CDR3 consists of 11 residues. V was clipped by 7 bases and J by 3 bases, with 10 bases between them. Germline V gene lookup returns CDR1 SQVTM and CDR2 ANQGSEA. This CDR3 reads CSALRGYEQYF. The CDR3 bases are TGCAGCGCCCTAAGGGGCTACGAGCAGTACTTC.

This clonotype has a handful of counts. CDR3 sequence: CASSSPRGLDYEQYF. CDR3 DNA: TGTGCCAGCAGTTCTCCCAGGGGCCTGGACTACGAGCAGTACTTC. The chain uses TRBV6-5 and TRBJ2-7; weak D call: TRBD1 (6 bases). Germline V lookup: CDR1 MNHEY, CDR2 SVGAGI. This CDR3 has 15 residues. Trimming removed 4 bases from V and 3 bases from J, with 16 bases in between.

V gene TRBV28 combines with J gene TRBJ2-6; no clear D. This CDR3 has 13 amino acids. The V gene's germline CDR1 is MDHEN and CDR2 SYDVKM. The V gene lost 5 bases and the J gene lost 12 bases, with 14 bases spanning the gap. The CDR3 bases are TGTGCCAGCAGTCTCTCGCCAGGTTCCGTCCTGACTTTC. It yields the protein CASSLSPGSVLTF.

This clonotype turned up a few times. The gene calls are TRBV6-1 and TRBJ2-1; maybe TRBD2 (5 bases). Germline-derived CDR1 and CDR2 are MNHNS and SASEGT. The CDR3 extends over 13 amino acids. The CDR3 coding sequence is TGTGCTTACGGAGCGGCCTCCTACAATGAGCAGTTCTTC. As protein: CAYGAASYNEQFF.

This chain joins TRBV10-3 and TRBJ1-2; TRBD1 matches 8 bases. Germline values: CDR1 ENHRY, CDR2 SYGVKD. V shed 6 bases and J 4 bases; nucleotides not matched to a gene: 7. The CDR3 totals 14 residues. CDR3 region: CAISQTGEAYGYTF. The CDR3 nucleotides are TGTGCCATCAGCCAGACAGGGGAGGCCTATGGCTACACCTTC.

The rearrangement uses TRBV9 and TRBJ2-5; 8 nucleotides line up with TRBD2. Trimming took 4 bases from V and 4 from J; bases not matched to a gene: 15. The germline V gene encodes CDR1 SGDLS and CDR2 YYNGEE. CDR3 length equals 17 residues. The CDR3 reads CASSLNHNSGGPETQYF. CDR3 in DNA: TGTGCCAGCAGCCTTAATCACAACTCGGGGGGGCCAGAGACCCAGTACTTC.

The chain links TRBV6-1 to TRBJ2-4; D gene ambiguous. From germline, CDR1 is MNHNS and CDR2 SASEGT. The germline V and J ends were trimmed by 4 bases and 2 bases, with 15 bases remaining between them. This CDR3 contains 16 residues. The CDR3 loop is CASSGGTKLSKNIQYF. CDR3 bases: TGTGCCAGCAGTGGAGGCACTAAACTATCCAAAAACATTCAGTACTTC.